These 30 T cell receptor beta chains originate from one sample sequenced in a study of T cells in Graves' hyperthyroidism and ophthalmopathy. Amplification yielded TCR beta CDR3 regions, with RNA transcripts as the source. In the first-round RT-PCR of the TCR CDR3, the HTBI primer set was used. TCRdb itself ran the multiplex PCR reads through MiXCR, one entry per CDR3 protein. The sample consists of 500,000 to 750,000 distinct CDR3 sequences, around 14% of them appearing once. The sequenced sample consisted of blood. Receptor source: a young woman with Graves' ophthalmopathy.

This clonotype was seen a handful of times. The rearrangement joins TRBV4-2 to TRBJ2-7; D may be TRBD2 (6 bases). CDR1 is LGHNA and CDR2 is YNFKEQ in the germline V gene. The V end lost 0 bases, the J end lost 7 bases, and 10 bases lay between the germline ends. This CDR3 comprises 13 residues. CDR3 in DNA: TGTGCCAGCAGCCAAGATGGCGGGGAGGAGCAGTACTTC. This encodes CASSQDGGEEQYF.

The CDR3 loop is CASSPRKGQETQYF. The DNA for the CDR3 is TGTGCCAGCAGTCCCCGAAAGGGTCAAGAGACCCAGTACTTC. This rearrangement joins TRBV12-3 or TRBV12-4 to TRBJ2-5; D remains ambiguous. The CDR3 runs to 14 residues. Trimming took 5 bases from V and 2 from J, leaving 12 bases between them.

The V gene is TRBV5-1, the J gene TRBJ2-1; D may be TRBD2 (7 bases). The V gene lost 2 bases and the J gene lost 0 bases, with 18 bases spanning the gap. The CDR3 spans 18 residues. The germline V gene encodes CDR1 SGHRS and CDR2 YFSETQ. DNA for the CDR3: TGCGCCAGCAGCTTTGAAAGGGGGGGCCTGAGCTCCTACAATGAGCAGTTCTTC. This codes for CASSFERGGLSSYNEQFF.

This clonotype was detected ten times or more. The chain uses TRBV6-1 and TRBJ1-1; the D is unclear. Trimming took off 5 bases at V and 1 base at J, with 17 bases between the two ends. The CDR3 has 16 amino acids. CDR1 and CDR2 from the germline V gene are MNHNS and SASEGT. The CDR3 spells CASSYGRTITNTEAFF. The CDR3 nucleotides read TGTGCCAGCAGTTATGGGCGGACCATAACGAACACTGAAGCTTTCTTT.

This clonotype has only a few counts. The CDR3 region has the DNA TGTGCCAGCGGAAAAGGGGCGCAGGCTCGTTCGGATACGCAGTATTTT. Translating gives CASGKGAQARSDTQYF. The chain combines TRBV19 with TRBJ2-3; maybe TRBD1 (5 bases). CDR1 LNHDA and CDR2 SQIVND come from the germline V gene (reference sequence). The CDR3 is 16 residues long. The V and J ends lost 9 bases and 6 bases respectively, with 25 bases between them. The variable domain in full, completed from reference TRBV19 and TRBJ2-3, reads DGGITQSPKYLFRKEGQNVTLSCEQNLNHDAMYWYRQDPGQGLRLIYYSQIVNDFQKGDIAEGYSVSREKKESFPLTVTSAQKNPTAFYLCASGKGAQARSDTQYFGPGTRLTVL.

This clonotype occurred many times. V and J are TRBV7-9 and TRBJ1-1, with TRBD1 identical over 8 bases. The length of the CDR3 is 14 residues. Germline lookup yields CDR1 SEHNR and CDR2 FQNEAQ (reference sequence). V was clipped by 5 bases and J by 3 bases; unmatched bases: 5. The CDR3 sequence is CASSELDRDTEAFF. DNA of the CDR3: TGTGCCAGCAGCGAACTGGACAGGGACACTGAAGCTTTCTTT. Based on the CDR3 plus reference TRBV7-9 and TRBJ1-1, the full variable domain is DTGVSQNPRHKITKRGQNVTFRCDPISEHNRLYWYRQTLGQGPEFLTYFQNEAQLEKSRLLSDRFSAERPKGSFSTLEIQRTEQGDSAMYLCASSELDRDTEAFFGQGTRLTVV.

This clonotype was detected only a few times. The V call is TRBV12-3 or TRBV12-4, the J call TRBJ1-2, with TRBD1 matching 10 bases. The V gene end was trimmed by 7 bases and the J gene end by 0 bases; junction bases not matched to a gene: 5. The CDR3 runs 15 residues. The chain's CDR3 is CASTLTGGSNYGYTF. DNA for the CDR3: TGTGCCAGCACCCTGACAGGGGGCTCTAACTATGGCTACACCTTC.

This clonotype was counted at least ten times. CDR3 bases: TGCAGTGCCCATGCAACTGGACTCCAAGAGACCCAGTACTTC. Amino acids: CSAHATGLQETQYF. V usage is TRBV20-1 and J usage is TRBJ2-5; D possibly corresponds to TRBD2 (5 bases). Germline V lookup: CDR1 DFQATT, CDR2 SNEGSKA (reference sequence). There are 14 residues in the CDR3. Trimming shortened V by 6 bases and J by 1 base, and 15 bases separated the two germline ends.

This clonotype has more than one count but fewer than ten. The chain links TRBV29-1 to TRBJ2-1; 7 bases are shared with TRBD2. From germline, CDR1 is SQVTM and CDR2 ANQGSEA. The CDR3 contains 13 residues. Trimming removed 3 bases from V and 4 bases from J; junction bases left unmatched: 3. CDR3 nucleotide sequence: TGCAGCGTTGAGCGGGAGAGTTACAATGAGCAGTTCTTC. Translation gives CSVERESYNEQFF.

The rearrangement joins TRBV7-9 to TRBJ2-1; 8 positions agree with TRBD2. Germline lookup yields CDR1 SEHNR and CDR2 FQNEAQ (reference sequence). The CDR3 totals 18 residues. V lost 2 bases, J lost 0 bases, and 9 bases stayed unmatched. The CDR3 protein is CASSLRSEGLVSYNEQFF. CDR3 nucleotides: TGTGCCAGCAGCTTACGATCAGAGGGACTAGTCTCCTACAATGAGCAGTTCTTC.

J is TRBJ2-5 and V is TRBV7-6, with 7 bases identical to TRBD1. Trimming cost V 5 bases and J 5 bases; bases outside gene matches: 14. Per the germline V gene, CDR1 is SGHVS and CDR2 is FNYEAQ. The CDR3 has 16 amino acids. CDR3 sequence: CASSVYRDSQGETQYF. The CDR3 DNA is TGTGCCAGCAGCGTATACCGGGACAGTCAAGGGGAGACCCAGTACTTC.

Ten or more counts support this clonotype. The chain couples TRBV5-5 to TRBJ1-2, with 7 bases aligning to TRBD1. The CDR3 has 14 amino acids. The V and J ends lost 2 bases and 8 bases, in that order; junction bases with no gene match: 9. Per germline, CDR1 SGHKS and CDR2 YYEKEE (reference sequence). CDR3 coding DNA: TGTGCCAGCAGCTTTCGGGACAGTGTAAGGGGCTACACCTTC. Translating it yields CASSFRDSVRGYTF.

In its sample, this clonotype was seen many times. This chain links TRBV5-1 with TRBJ2-7; a weak D match, TRBD1 (6 bases). Deletions cut 0 bases from V and 7 bases from J, with 14 bases between. CDR3 length equals 14 residues. The germline V gene has CDR1 SGHRS and CDR2 YFSETQ. DNA of the CDR3: TGCGCCAGCAGCTTGGCCGGGGACAACCTAGAGCAGTACTTC. It translates to CASSLAGDNLEQYF.

This clonotype was counted ten times or more. The CDR3, as DNA: TGTGCCAGCAGTTCCGACCCCGGCAATCAGCCCCAGCATTTT. As protein: CASSSDPGNQPQHF. This chain links TRBV12-3 or TRBV12-4 with TRBJ1-5; D uncertain. V was shortened by 4 bases and J by 2 bases, with 9 bases between the two germline ends. The CDR3 sequence is 14 residues long.

Ten or more counts support this clonotype. The chain joins TRBV30 to TRBJ2-3, with 7 positions matching TRBD2. The CDR3 loop spans 11 amino acids. Germline loops: CDR1 GTSNPN, CDR2 SVGIG (reference sequence). J was trimmed by 7 bases and V by 5 bases; bases with no gene match: 3. The DNA of the CDR3 is TGTGCCTGGTTAGCGGGCCATACGCAGTATTTT. It specifies CAWLAGHTQYF.

This clonotype has more than one count but fewer than ten. The chain employs TRBV28 and TRBJ2-1, with D perhaps given as TRBD1 or TRBD2 (6 bases each). Per germline, CDR1 MDHEN and CDR2 SYDVKM. V dropped 1 base and J dropped 8 bases, with 24 bases sitting between them. The CDR3 spans 18 residues. The CDR3: CASSLLVGGGQGGYEQFF. CDR3 DNA: TGTGCCAGCAGTTTATTGGTCGGGGGCGGGCAGGGTGGGTATGAGCAGTTCTTC.

This clonotype was counted at least ten times. The gene calls are TRBV5-1 and TRBJ2-7; 8 bases are a match to TRBD1. Germline-derived CDR1 and CDR2 are SGHRS and YFSETQ. Unmatched junction bases numbered 7, after V lost 2 bases and J lost 3 bases. The CDR3 loop spans 15 amino acids. CDR3 loop: CASSFTGTGDYEQYF. The DNA of the CDR3 is TGCGCCAGCAGCTTCACCGGGACAGGAGACTACGAGCAGTACTTC.

This clonotype has a count of ten or more. The rearrangement uses TRBV6-2 or TRBV6-3 and TRBJ2-5; D unresolved. The V and J ends lost 0 bases and 0 bases respectively, with 8 bases between them. CDR1 MNHEY and CDR2 SVGEGT come from the germline V gene. The CDR3 loop spans 15 amino acids. The CDR3 DNA follows: TGTGCCAGCAGTTACTCGGACGGCTACCAAGAGACCCAGTACTTC. Translating gives CASSYSDGYQETQYF.

In its sample, this clonotype was seen a few times. J is TRBJ1-5 and V is TRBV3-1; 8 bases match TRBD1. CDR1 and CDR2 from the germline V gene are LGHDT and YNNKEL (reference sequence). V shed 0 bases, J shed 5 bases, and the junction held 9 bases outside the gene matches. CDR3 length: 17 residues. This CDR3 is CASSQDWAGGFHQPQHF. CDR3 nucleotide sequence: TGTGCCAGCAGCCAAGACTGGGCAGGGGGCTTTCATCAGCCCCAGCATTTT.

This clonotype was observed at least ten times. The CDR3: CASSYSAAGGPYEQYF. The CDR3 DNA sequence: TGTGCCAGCAGTTACTCCGCCGCGGGAGGGCCCTACGAGCAGTACTTC. This rearrangement joins TRBV6-5 to TRBJ2-7; TRBD2 matches at 9 bases. This CDR3 contains 16 residues. Germline CDR1 MNHEY, CDR2 SVGAGI. Trimming took 0 bases from V and 2 from J; bases not matched to a gene: 5.

This clonotype was counted at least ten times. The chain links TRBV7-3 to TRBJ1-2; D is perhaps TRBD1 (6 bases). Germline V gene lookup returns CDR1 SGHTA and CDR2 FQGTGA. V was trimmed by 1 base and J by 3 bases, leaving 9 bases between them. This CDR3 region has 14 residues. The CDR3 protein is CASSLNGGYYGYTF. The CDR3 coding sequence is TGTGCCAGCAGCTTAAATGGGGGCTACTATGGCTACACCTTC.

This sequence joins TRBV29-1 and TRBJ2-4, with D possibly called TRBD1 or TRBD2 (5 bases each). The length of the CDR3 is 12 residues. V was cut by 6 bases and J by 9 bases, with 15 bases left in between. The germline V gene encodes CDR1 SQVTM and CDR2 ANQGSEA. The CDR3 loop reads CSVIRGGGIQYF. The CDR3, as DNA: TGCAGCGTGATCAGAGGTGGGGGCATTCAGTACTTC. The full variable domain, with the rest looked up from reference TRBV29-1 and TRBJ2-4, is SAVISQKPSRDICQRGTSLTIQCQVDSQVTMMFWYRQQPGQSLTLIATANQGSEATYESGFVIDKFPISRPNLTFSTLTVSNMSPEDSSIYLCSVIRGGGIQYFGAGTRLSVL.

In this sample, this clonotype turned up many times. The chain recombines TRBV6-5 with TRBJ2-7; possibly TRBD1 for D (5 bases). The CDR3 runs 16 residues. Trimming removed 1 base at V and 0 bases at J, with 13 bases between. From germline, CDR1 is MNHEY and CDR2 SVGAGI. The CDR3 loop is CASSYYRTVGSYEQYF. The CDR3 nucleotides are TGTGCCAGCAGTTACTACAGGACCGTCGGCTCCTACGAGCAGTACTTC.

This clonotype was observed at least ten times. The junction departs from germline at one end; a sequencing error may be responsible. The chain carries TRBV28 and TRBJ2-7; tentatively, D is TRBD2 (6 bases). Per germline, CDR1 MDHEN and CDR2 SYDVKM. The CDR3 covers 12 residues. The CDR3 here is CASSRGTRFPNF. DNA for the CDR3: TGTGCCAGCAGCCGAGGGACTCGCTTCCCGAACTTC. Full variable domain (remainder filled in from reference TRBV28 and TRBJ2-7): DVKVTQSSRYLVKRTGEKVFLECVQDMDHENMFWYRQDPGLGLRLIYFSYDVKMKEKGDIPEGYSVSREKKERFSLILESASTNQTSMYLCASSRGTRFPNFGPGTRLTVT.

This clonotype was seen at least ten times. This chain connects TRBV7-9 to TRBJ2-5; D is perhaps TRBD1 (6 bases). V lost 3 bases to trimming and J lost 14 bases, with 13 bases between them. Germline V gene data show CDR1 as SEHNR and CDR2 as FQNEAQ (reference sequence). The CDR3 is 11 residues long. The DNA of the CDR3 is TGTGCCAGCAGCTTCGACAGGTTTATCTACTTC. Its protein is CASSFDRFIYF.

Regarding this clonotype: A much larger clone lies a single base off, so this may be a read error. V and J are TRBV30 and TRBJ1-4; tentative D call: TRBD1 (5 bases). The germline V gene has CDR1 GTSNPN and CDR2 SVGIG (reference sequence). Trimming took off 3 bases at V and 8 bases at J, with 13 bases between the two ends. CDR3 length: 13 amino acids. CDR3 DNA sequence: TGTGCCTGGAGCGGCAGGGACGGAGAAAAACTGTTTTTT. Its translation: CAWSGRDGEKLFF.

A remark on this clonotype: A much larger clone differs by one base, so this may be a read error. The gene calls are TRBV27 and TRBJ2-1; TRBD1 aligns across 12 bases. This CDR3 spans 20 amino acids. CDR1 and CDR2 from the germline V gene are MNHEY and SMNVEV (reference sequence). The trim removed 6 bases at V and 8 bases at J, leaving 23 bases unmatched. The CDR3 bases are TGTGCCAGCAGCTCACATTCACCGGGACAGGGGGCGATGTGGTACGATGAGCAGTTCTTC. This gives the protein CASSSHSPGQGAMWYDEQFF.

This clonotype has at least ten counts. CDR3 coding DNA: TGTGCCAGCAGTAATTACGAGCAGTACTTC. Its translation is CASSNYEQYF. The rearrangement uses TRBV28 and TRBJ2-7; no clear D gene. This CDR3 comprises 10 residues. The ends were cut back, 5 bases at V and 4 bases at J, with 3 bases in the middle. Germline V gene lookup returns CDR1 MDHEN and CDR2 SYDVKM.

This clonotype was recorded at least ten times. V usage is TRBV30 and J usage is TRBJ2-7; TRBD1 aligns across 7 bases. J gave up 3 bases and V 5 bases, and 7 bases lay outside the gene matches. From germline, CDR1 is GTSNPN and CDR2 SVGIG (reference sequence). The CDR3 covers 13 residues. CDR3 in amino acids: CAWSYRDSYEQYF. The CDR3 DNA is TGTGCCTGGTCCTACCGGGACAGCTACGAGCAGTACTTC.

This clonotype has ten or more counts. CDR3 loop: CASSSSSGTGVEETQYF. Written as DNA, the CDR3 is TGTGCCAGCAGCTCTTCTTCCGGCACAGGGGTTGAAGAGACCCAGTACTTC. The rearrangement uses TRBV11-2 and TRBJ2-5; TRBD1 agrees at 7 bases. The CDR3 has 17 amino acids. V shed 4 bases and J 3 bases; nucleotides not matched to a gene: 14. Germline CDR1 and CDR2: SGHAT and FQNNGV.